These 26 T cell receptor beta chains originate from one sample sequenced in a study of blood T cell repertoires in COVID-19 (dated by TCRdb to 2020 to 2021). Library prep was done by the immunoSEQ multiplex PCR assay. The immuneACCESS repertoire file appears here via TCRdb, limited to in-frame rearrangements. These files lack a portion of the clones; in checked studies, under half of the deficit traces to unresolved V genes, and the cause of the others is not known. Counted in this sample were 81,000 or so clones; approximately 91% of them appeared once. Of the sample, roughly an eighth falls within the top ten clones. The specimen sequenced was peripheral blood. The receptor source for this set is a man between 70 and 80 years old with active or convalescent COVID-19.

CDR3 DNA sequence: TGTGCCAGCAGCTTACGGGACAGAAATTCACCCCTCCACTTT. This encodes CASSLRDRNSPLHF. The chain has TRBV7-8 and TRBJ1-6, with 7 bases aligning to TRBD1. This CDR3 has 14 amino acids. Germline CDR1 reads SGHVS; CDR2 reads FQNEAQ. The junction had 2 bases not matched to a gene; V was cut back by 2 bases and J by 7 bases.

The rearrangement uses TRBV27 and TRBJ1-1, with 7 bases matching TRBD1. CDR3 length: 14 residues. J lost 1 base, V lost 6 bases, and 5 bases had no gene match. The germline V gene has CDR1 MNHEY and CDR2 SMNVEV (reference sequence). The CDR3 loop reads CASRFRGRNTEAFF. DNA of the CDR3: TGTGCCAGCAGATTCAGGGGGAGGAACACTGAAGCTTTCTTT.

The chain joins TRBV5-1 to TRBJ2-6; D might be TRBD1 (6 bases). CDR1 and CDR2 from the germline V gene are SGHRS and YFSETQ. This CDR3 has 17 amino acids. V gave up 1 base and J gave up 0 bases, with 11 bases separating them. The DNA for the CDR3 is TGCGCCAGCAGCTTGCCAGGGGTCCGCTCTGGGGCCAACGTCCTGACTTTC. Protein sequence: CASSLPGVRSGANVLTF. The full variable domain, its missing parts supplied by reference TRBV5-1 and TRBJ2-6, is KAGVTQTPRYLIKTRGQQVTLSCSPISGHRSVSWYQQTPGQGLQFLFEYFSETQRNKGNFPGRFSGRQFSNSRSEMNVSTLELGDSALYLCASSLPGVRSGANVLTFGAGSRLTVL.

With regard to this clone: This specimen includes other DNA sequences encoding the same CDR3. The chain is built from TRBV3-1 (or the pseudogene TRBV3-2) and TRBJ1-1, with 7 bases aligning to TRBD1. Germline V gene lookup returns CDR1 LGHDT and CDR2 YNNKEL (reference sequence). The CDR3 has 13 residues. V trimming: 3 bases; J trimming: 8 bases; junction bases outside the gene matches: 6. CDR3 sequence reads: CASSQARQGEAFF. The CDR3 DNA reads TGTGCCAGCAGCCAGGCCAGACAGGGAGAAGCTTTCTTT.

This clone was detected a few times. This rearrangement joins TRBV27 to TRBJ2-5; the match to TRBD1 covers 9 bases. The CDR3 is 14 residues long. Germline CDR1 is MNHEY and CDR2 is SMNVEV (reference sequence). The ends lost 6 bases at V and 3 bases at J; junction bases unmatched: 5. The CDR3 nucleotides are TGTGCCAGCAGACCGACAGGGGGAGAAGAGACCCAGTACTTC. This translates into CASRPTGGEETQYF.

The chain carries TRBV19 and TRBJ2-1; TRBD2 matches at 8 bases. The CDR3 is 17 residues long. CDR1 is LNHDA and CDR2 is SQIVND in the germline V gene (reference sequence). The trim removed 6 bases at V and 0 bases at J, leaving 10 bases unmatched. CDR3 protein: CASSPGGLLSSYNEQFF. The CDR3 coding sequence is TGTGCCAGTAGCCCGGGGGGGCTCCTTAGCTCCTACAATGAGCAGTTCTTC.

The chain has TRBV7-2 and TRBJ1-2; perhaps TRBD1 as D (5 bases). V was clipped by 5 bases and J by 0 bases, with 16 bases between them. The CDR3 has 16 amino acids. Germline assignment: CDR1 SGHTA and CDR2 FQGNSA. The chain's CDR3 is CASSRPDREANYGYTF. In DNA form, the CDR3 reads TGTGCCAGCAGCCGGCCTGACAGAGAAGCTAACTATGGCTACACCTTC. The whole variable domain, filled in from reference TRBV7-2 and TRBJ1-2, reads GAGVSQSPSNKVTEKGKDVELRCDPISGHTALYWYRQSLGQGLEFLIYFQGNSAPDKSGLPSDRFSAERTGGSVSTLTIQRTQQEDSAVYLCASSRPDREANYGYTFGSGTRLTVV.

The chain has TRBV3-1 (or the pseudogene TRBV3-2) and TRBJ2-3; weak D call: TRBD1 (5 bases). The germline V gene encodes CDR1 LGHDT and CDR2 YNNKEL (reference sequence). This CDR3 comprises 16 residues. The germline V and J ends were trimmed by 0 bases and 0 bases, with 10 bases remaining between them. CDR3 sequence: CASSQEGADSTDTQYF. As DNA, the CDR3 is TGTGCCAGCAGCCAAGAAGGGGCAGACAGCACAGATACGCAGTATTTT.

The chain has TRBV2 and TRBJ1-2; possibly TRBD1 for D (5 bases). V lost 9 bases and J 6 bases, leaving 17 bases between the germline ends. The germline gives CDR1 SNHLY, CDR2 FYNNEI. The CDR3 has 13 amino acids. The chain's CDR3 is CASWGGNLHGYTF. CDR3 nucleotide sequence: TGTGCCAGTTGGGGGGGAAATCTCCATGGCTACACCTTC. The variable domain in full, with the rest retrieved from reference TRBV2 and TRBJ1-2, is EPEVTQTPSHQVTQMGQEVILRCVPISNHLYFYWYRQILGQKVEFLVSFYNNEISEKSEIFDDQFSVERPDGSNFTLKIRSTKLEDSAMYFCASWGGNLHGYTFGSGTRLTVV.

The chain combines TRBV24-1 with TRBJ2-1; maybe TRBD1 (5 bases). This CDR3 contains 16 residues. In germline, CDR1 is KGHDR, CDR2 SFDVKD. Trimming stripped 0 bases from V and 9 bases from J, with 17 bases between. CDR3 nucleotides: TGTGCCACCAGTGATTTGAGCCCAGGGTCAGGCAGTGAGCAGTTCTTC. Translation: CATSDLSPGSGSEQFF.

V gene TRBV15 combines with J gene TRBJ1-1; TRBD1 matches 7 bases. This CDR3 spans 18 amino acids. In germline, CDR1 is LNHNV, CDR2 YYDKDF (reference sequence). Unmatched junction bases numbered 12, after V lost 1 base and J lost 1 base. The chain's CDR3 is CATSRGYRGRGWNTEAFF. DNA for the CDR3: TGTGCCACCAGCAGAGGATACAGGGGCCGTGGTTGGAACACTGAAGCTTTCTTT.

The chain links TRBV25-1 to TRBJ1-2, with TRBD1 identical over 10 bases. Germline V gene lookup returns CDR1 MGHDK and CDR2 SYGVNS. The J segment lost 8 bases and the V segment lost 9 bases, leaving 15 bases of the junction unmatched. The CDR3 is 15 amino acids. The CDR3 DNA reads TGTGCCAGGCTAAAATTGACAGGGGGCGCGGGAGGCTACACCTTC. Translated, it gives CARLKLTGGAGGYTF.

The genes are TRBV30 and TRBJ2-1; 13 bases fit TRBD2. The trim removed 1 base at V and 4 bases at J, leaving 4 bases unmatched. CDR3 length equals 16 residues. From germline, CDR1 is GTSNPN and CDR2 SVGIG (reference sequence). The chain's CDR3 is CAWSAALAGGYNEQFF. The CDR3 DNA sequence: TGTGCCTGGAGTGCGGCACTAGCGGGGGGGTACAATGAGCAGTTCTTC.

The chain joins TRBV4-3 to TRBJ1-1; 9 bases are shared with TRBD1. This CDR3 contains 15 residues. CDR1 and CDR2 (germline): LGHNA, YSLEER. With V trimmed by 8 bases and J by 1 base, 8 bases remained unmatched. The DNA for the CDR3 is TGCGCCAGCGGCCGGGGACAGGGCTCGAACACTGAAGCTTTCTTT. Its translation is CASGRGQGSNTEAFF.

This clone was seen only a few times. CDR3 loop: CASRKQGLEAGYTF. CDR3 bases: TGTGCCAGCAGGAAACAGGGGTTGGAGGCTGGCTACACCTTC. V and J are TRBV2 and TRBJ1-2; 7 bases are a match to TRBD1. The CDR3 has 14 residues. Germline CDR1 reads SNHLY; CDR2 reads FYNNEI. J was trimmed by 7 bases and V by 6 bases; bases with no gene match: 11. The full variable domain, completed using reference TRBV2 and TRBJ1-2, is EPEVTQTPSHQVTQMGQEVILRCVPISNHLYFYWYRQILGQKVEFLVSFYNNEISEKSEIFDDQFSVERPDGSNFTLKIRSTKLEDSAMYFCASRKQGLEAGYTFGSGTRLTVV.

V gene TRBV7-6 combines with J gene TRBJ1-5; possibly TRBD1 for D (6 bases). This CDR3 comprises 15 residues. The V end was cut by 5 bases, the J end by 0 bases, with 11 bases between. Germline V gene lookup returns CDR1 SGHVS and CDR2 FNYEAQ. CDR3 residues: CASSPGHYSNQPQHF. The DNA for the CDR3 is TGTGCCAGCAGCCCGGGACATTATAGCAATCAGCCCCAGCATTTT.

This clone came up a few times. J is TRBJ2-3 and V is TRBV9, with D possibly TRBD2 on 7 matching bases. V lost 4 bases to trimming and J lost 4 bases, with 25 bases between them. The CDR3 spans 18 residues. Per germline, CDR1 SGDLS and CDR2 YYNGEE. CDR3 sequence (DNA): TGTGCCAGCAGCCCCGTGTGGGGGGGGCCCGCGGGTGCAGATACGCAGTATTTT. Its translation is CASSPVWGGPAGADTQYF. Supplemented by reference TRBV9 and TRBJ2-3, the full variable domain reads DSGVTQTPKHLITATGQRVTLRCSPRSGDLSVYWYQQSLDQGLQFLIQYYNGEERAKGNILERFSAQQFPDLHSELNLSSLELGDSALYFCASSPVWGGPAGADTQYFGPGTRLTVL.

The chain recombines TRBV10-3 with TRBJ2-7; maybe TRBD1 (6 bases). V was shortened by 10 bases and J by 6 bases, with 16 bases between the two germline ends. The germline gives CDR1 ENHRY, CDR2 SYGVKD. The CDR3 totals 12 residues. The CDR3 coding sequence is TGTGCCAGCCGCCCGCAAGGGGGCGAGCAGTACTTC. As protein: CASRPQGGEQYF.

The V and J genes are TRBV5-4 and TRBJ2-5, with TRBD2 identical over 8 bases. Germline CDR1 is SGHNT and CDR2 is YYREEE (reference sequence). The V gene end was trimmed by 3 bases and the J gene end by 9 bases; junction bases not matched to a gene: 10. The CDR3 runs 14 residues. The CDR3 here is CASSSGASGRAQYF. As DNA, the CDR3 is TGTGCCAGCAGCTCAGGGGCTAGCGGGCGGGCCCAGTACTTC.

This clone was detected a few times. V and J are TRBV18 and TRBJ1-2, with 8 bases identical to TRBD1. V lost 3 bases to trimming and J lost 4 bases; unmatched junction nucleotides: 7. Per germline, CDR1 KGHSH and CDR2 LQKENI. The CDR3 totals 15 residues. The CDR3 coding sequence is TGTGCCAGCTCACCGGGGACAGGACGTGCCTATGGCTACACCTTC. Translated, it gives CASSPGTGRAYGYTF.

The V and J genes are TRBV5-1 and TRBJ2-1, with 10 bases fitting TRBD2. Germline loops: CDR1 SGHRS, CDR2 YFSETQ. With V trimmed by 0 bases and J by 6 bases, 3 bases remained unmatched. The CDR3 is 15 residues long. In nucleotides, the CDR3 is TGCGCCAGCAGCTTGGAGGGACTAGCGCCCAATGAGCAGTTCTTC. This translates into CASSLEGLAPNEQFF.

CDR3 region: CASSLGTVYTQYF. CDR3 DNA sequence: TGTGCCAGCAGCCTCGGGACTGTGTATACGCAGTATTTT. The genes are TRBV27 and TRBJ2-3; a weak D match, TRBD2 (6 bases). Germline V CDR1 and CDR2: MNHEY, SMNVEV (reference sequence). This CDR3 comprises 13 residues. V lost 6 bases, J lost 7 bases, and 14 bases lay in between.

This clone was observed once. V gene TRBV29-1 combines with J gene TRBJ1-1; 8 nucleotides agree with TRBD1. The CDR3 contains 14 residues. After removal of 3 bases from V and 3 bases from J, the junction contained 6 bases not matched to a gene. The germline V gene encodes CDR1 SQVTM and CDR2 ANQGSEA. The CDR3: CSVEGYRGDTEAFF. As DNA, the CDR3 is TGCAGCGTTGAGGGGTACAGGGGGGACACTGAAGCTTTCTTT.

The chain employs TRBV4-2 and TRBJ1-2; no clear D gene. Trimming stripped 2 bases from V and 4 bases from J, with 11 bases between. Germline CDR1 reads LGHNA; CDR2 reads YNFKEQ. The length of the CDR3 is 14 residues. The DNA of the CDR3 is TGTGCCAGCAGCCAACCTAGTCCCTCCTATGGCTACACCTTC. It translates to CASSQPSPSYGYTF.

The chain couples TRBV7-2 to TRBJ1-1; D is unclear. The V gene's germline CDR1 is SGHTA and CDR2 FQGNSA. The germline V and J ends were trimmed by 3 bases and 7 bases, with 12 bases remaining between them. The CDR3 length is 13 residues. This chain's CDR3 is CASSFAAVLEAFF. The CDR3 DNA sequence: TGTGCCAGCAGCTTCGCCGCCGTACTTGAAGCTTTCTTT.

CDR3 residues: CASSQSRDSHLGYTF. CDR3 bases: TGCGCCAGCAGCCAAAGCCGGGACAGCCATTTGGGCTACACCTTC. This sequence joins TRBV4-1 and TRBJ1-2, with 7 positions matching TRBD1. The V gene's germline CDR1 is MGHRA and CDR2 YSYEKL. CDR3 size: 15 residues. Trimming at V came to 2 bases and at J to 8 bases, leaving 11 bases not matched to a gene.